This TCR beta chain is from a study of neoadjuvant anti-PD-1 for oral cavity cancer (dated by TCRdb to the early 2020s). As for the study more broadly: Patients mostly received three to four biweekly doses of nivolumab at 3 mg/kg before curative-intent surgical resection. Patients who did not progress were given a fourth nivolumab dose at about day 43 and had definitive surgical resection on days 50-56. Responders were defined as patients with complete response, partial response or stable disease by RECIST 1.1; non-responders were defined as patients with progression. A roughly 35% response rate was observed in the parent correlative cohort, in which about a dozen patients were included.

The time point label corresponds to: before neoadjuvant nivolumab. Patients had been newly diagnosed with stage II-IVA oral cavity squamous cell carcinoma, and no prior systemic or radiation treatment had been given to the patients. The cohort was made up of patients with locally advanced, HPV-negative oral cavity squamous cell carcinoma. No culture maintenance or expansion was done, as the peripheral blood mononuclear cells went straight to analysis. The samples were drawn from a longitudinal correlative study tied to a single-arm phase II trial testing neoadjuvant nivolumab in oral cavity squamous cell carcinoma. Genomic DNA-based TCRbeta sequencing was performed on subject-matched pre- and post-treatment PBMCs and tumors from three responders and three non-responders. Peripheral blood mononuclear cells were collected before nivolumab treatment and were collected again after treatment, at the time of surgery. Genomic DNA was isolated from PBMCs using the Maxwell RSC DNA from Cells kit.

For deep sequencing, PBMC libraries mostly used about 490 ng of input genomic DNA, with six replicates for each sample. The immunoSEQ hsTCRbeta kit was used to prepare TCRbeta libraries according to the manufacturer's instructions. The completed libraries were mixed into a single pool at 3 nM, then sequenced with an Illumina NovaSeq 6000 S4 flow cell. In the original analysis: The immunoSEQ Analyzer was used for raw data preprocessing and quality control. The analysis was restricted to productive rearrangements, with each unique CDR3 amino acid sequence defining a clonotype. Using the R package tcR, the researchers computed the Gini-Simpson index as their estimate of repertoire clonality. Student's t test was used to compare Gini indices, and Pearson correlation was used to assess associations with tumor size change. Sourced from immuneACCESS, this table was stored by TCRdb with only in-frame sequences that have V and J called. A share of the clones is absent; for the studies checked, an unresolved V gene accounts for under half, and the remainder has no known explanation. The V and J calls and the clone size are those of that table, but D and trimming were determined from the DNA. The sample table shows tens of thousands of clones, and about four fifths are seen once. The ten most abundant clones make up over 2.5% of the sample.

In regard to this clone: Its antigen specificity is not known. Base qualities are not at hand, and no much larger clone is one base apart.

Results the study describes overall, beyond this receptor: The TCR analyses had only a few patients in each response group, and the authors called for validation in larger cohorts. Higher pretreatment blood Treg/Th17 ratios correlated with both higher pretreatment blood TCRbeta clonality and lower post-treatment tumor TCRbeta clonality. After neoadjuvant nivolumab, T cell clonality (Gini index) in PBMCs was significantly higher in non-responders than in responders.

The CDR3, cysteine through phenylalanine, is 15 amino acids long. This entry keeps only the CDR3 DNA: 45 bases, framed from base 1. V lost 2 bases and J lost 4 bases, and the count of bases not matched to a germline gene is 6. In the germline V gene, CDR1 corresponds to SGHDT and CDR2 to YYEEEE. Recombination connected TRBV5-6 to TRBJ2-1; 7 bases in the junction line up with TRBD2. The clonotype comes from a person aged 40-85 years with oral cavity squamous cell carcinoma. The sample in question was PBMCs, obtained before nivolumab (anti-PD-1) treatment. The nucleotide sequence reads TGTGCCAGCAGCTTCCGGCTAGCGGCTTACAATGAGCAGTTCTTC. The encoded protein is CASSFRLAAYNEQFF.